This T cell receptor beta chain was retrieved from a study of early T cells in non-severe SARS-CoV-2 infection. Study information: Unsorted whole blood bulk RNA was sequenced, with unpaired chains. Study-level points and caveats: Missing private and CD4 specificities, VDJdb matching favored anti-spike CD8 responses.

Individual cDNA molecules each received unique molecular identifiers attached to them. TCRdb independently ran MiXCR on the 5' RACE reads; one entry per CDR3 protein. The sample gives tens of thousands of distinct CDR3 sequences, nearly 5% of which show up once; 6.6% is in the top ten. There are many counts of this clonotype. Antigen unknown. The CDR3 runs to 15 residues. CDR1 is DFQATT, CDR2 SNEGSKA, per germline (reference sequence). The J segment lost 4 bases and the V segment lost 7 bases, leaving 11 bases of the junction unmatched. The sequence derives from an adult who was a healthcare worker with PCR-confirmed SARS-CoV-2 infection or an uninfected control (not recorded which). The chain uses TRBV20-1 and TRBJ2-2, with TRBD1 identical over 8 bases. The sequenced material came from whole blood. The CDR3 DNA reads as TGCAGTGTTCCCGACCCCACAGGGGGCACCGGGGAGCTGTTTTTT. Its translation: CSVPDPTGGTGELFF.